These 24 T cell receptor beta chains came from one sample sequenced in a study of sequential checkpoint blockade in melanoma (dated 2019 in TCRdb). The sample's treatment or condition label, in plain terms: randomized to nivolumab then ipilimumab (arm A) or the reverse (arm B). Receptor libraries were prepared by the immunoSEQ multiplex PCR assay. TCRdb took over this immuneACCESS table, retaining in-frame rearrangements with V and J assigned. Such tables are incomplete; in checked studies, under half of the missing clones stem from an unresolved V gene, and the remainder is unexplained. The sample has more than 10,000 clones on record, 65% to 85% of them singletons. Around 50% of the sample goes to the ten largest clones. Sequenced here: CD8+ T cells sorted from blood (inferred from file names), sampled from a patient given nivolumab and ipilimumab in sequence. The receptors were gathered from a human patient with melanoma. Some clones in this sample may be carry-over from other donors' samples.

This sequence joins TRBV15 and TRBJ2-7, with 7 bases matching TRBD2. The CDR3 covers 14 residues. V trimming: 2 bases; J trimming: 7 bases; junction bases outside the gene matches: 8. Germline assignment: CDR1 LNHNV and CDR2 YYDKDF (reference sequence). The CDR3 DNA reads as TGTGCCACCAGCAGACACCGCGGGGGACGGGAGCAGTACTTC. The encoded protein is CATSRHRGGREQYF. The full variable domain, rest sourced from reference TRBV15 and TRBJ2-7, is DAMVIQNPRYQVTQFGKPVTLSCSQTLNHNVMYWYQQKSSQAPKLLFHYYDKDFNNEADTPDNFQSRRPNTSFCFLDIRSPGLGDTAMYLCATSRHRGGREQYFGPGTRLTVT.

This clone is a singleton in its sample. The chain couples TRBV4-1 to TRBJ2-7; 7 nucleotides agree with TRBD2. The germline V gene has CDR1 MGHRA and CDR2 YSYEKL. The CDR3 loop spans 16 amino acids. V was clipped by 0 bases and J by 0 bases; unmatched bases: 5. The CDR3, as DNA: TGCGCCAGCAGCCAAGAGGGGGGGGTCCCCTCCTACGAGCAGTACTTC. Translated: CASSQEGGVPSYEQYF.

The genes are TRBV9 and TRBJ2-4; possibly TRBD1 for D (6 bases). Germline V gene sequence: CDR1 SGDLS, CDR2 YYNGEE. The CDR3 totals 15 residues. V lost 4 bases and J 0 bases, leaving 11 bases between the germline ends. The CDR3 spells CASSTSGVAKNIQYF. The CDR3 bases are TGTGCCAGCAGCACATCAGGGGTAGCCAAAAACATTCAGTACTTC.

This clone was counted once. The chain uses TRBV9 and TRBJ2-5, with D tentatively TRBD1 (6 bases). The end of the DNA is better explained by TRBJ2-7, so the J call may be wrong. CDR1 and CDR2 from the germline V gene are SGDLS and YYNGEE. This CDR3 region has 14 residues. In DNA, the CDR3 is TGTGCCAGCAGCGAGGGGGATCAGAACTACGAGCAGTACTTC. Translation: CASSEGDQNYEQYF.

This clone is a singleton in its sample. This chain joins TRBV4-3 and TRBJ1-5; 8 positions match TRBD1. This CDR3 has 17 amino acids. The ends lost 3 bases at V and 6 bases at J; junction bases unmatched: 13. CDR1 is LGHNA, CDR2 YSLEER, per germline. CDR3 protein: CASSQDRAQGGGQPQHF. CDR3 in DNA: TGCGCCAGCAGCCAGGACCGGGCACAGGGGGGGGGTCAGCCCCAGCATTTT.

The chain recombines TRBV7-6 with TRBJ2-7, with 12 bases lining up with TRBD2. Germline CDR1 SGHVS, CDR2 FNYEAQ. V trimming: 2 bases; J trimming: 5 bases; junction bases outside the gene matches: 4. The CDR3 is made up of 15 amino acids. The CDR3 coding sequence is TGTGCCAGCAGCTTATTACTAGCGGGGGGCCACGAGCAGTACTTC. Translation gives CASSLLLAGGHEQYF.

The chain couples TRBV2 to TRBJ2-5; 11 positions agree with TRBD1. The CDR3 loop spans 15 amino acids. Germline V gene sequence: CDR1 SNHLY, CDR2 FYNNEI. Trimming at V came to 6 bases and at J to 5 bases, leaving 8 bases not matched to a gene. CDR3 residues: CASSWGQGEGETQYF. In DNA form, the CDR3 reads TGTGCCAGCAGCTGGGGACAGGGGGAGGGGGAGACCCAGTACTTC.

The V call is TRBV5-1, the J call TRBJ2-5, with 7 bases aligning to TRBD1. The DNA end is more similar to TRBJ2-7, so the J call may be wrong. The germline V gene has CDR1 SGHRS and CDR2 YFSETQ. There are 13 residues in the CDR3. This CDR3 is CASSFQGAYEQYF. The DNA of the CDR3 is TGCGCCAGCAGCTTTCAGGGGGCCTACGAGCAGTACTTC.

The DNA of the CDR3 is TGTGCCAGCAGCCGCACAGGGGGTACCTACGAGCAGTACTTC. This encodes CASSRTGGTYEQYF. The chain recombines TRBV4-2 with TRBJ2-7; 8 bases agree with TRBD1. This CDR3 spans 14 amino acids. After removal of 4 bases from V and 2 bases from J, the junction contained 4 bases not matched to a gene. CDR1 and CDR2 from the germline V gene are LGHNA and YNFKEQ.

This chain uses TRBV4-2 with TRBJ1-6; 9 bases match TRBD1. The V gene end was trimmed by 5 bases and the J gene end by 5 bases; junction bases not matched to a gene: 4. This CDR3 is 15 amino acids long. Germline V gene sequence: CDR1 LGHNA, CDR2 YNFKEQ. Here the CDR3 reads CASSYRDRDNSPLHF. The CDR3, as DNA: TGTGCCAGCAGCTACCGGGACAGGGATAATTCACCCCTCCACTTT.

This chain connects TRBV4-1 to TRBJ2-7; a weak D match, TRBD2 (5 bases). Trimming took off 4 bases at V and 4 bases at J, with 8 bases between the two ends. Germline CDR1 and CDR2: MGHRA and YSYEKL. The CDR3 is 12 amino acids. The CDR3 DNA reads TGCGCCAGCAGCCCCGGAGGTTACGAGCAGTACTTC. It translates to CASSPGGYEQYF.

This clone has ten or more counts. The rearrangement links TRBV4-2 to TRBJ2-3, with 14 bases aligning to TRBD2. Trimming cost V 5 bases and J 5 bases; bases outside gene matches: 3. Germline CDR1 and CDR2: LGHNA and YNFKEQ. This CDR3 is built from 15 residues. Here the CDR3 DNA reads TGTGCCAGCAGCAACGGACTAGCGGGGGGAGATACGCAGTATTTT. Translated, it gives CASSNGLAGGDTQYF.

This clone was counted only a few times. V and J are TRBV30 and TRBJ2-4; D ambiguous. The assigned J gene may be wrong: the sequence end matches TRBJ2-7 better. The CDR3 consists of 14 residues. The germline gives CDR1 GTSNPN, CDR2 SVGIG (reference sequence). The CDR3 sequence: CAWIFRRLVYEQYF. The CDR3 DNA reads TGTGCCTGGATTTTCCGGCGACTGGTCTACGAGCAGTACTTC.

V gene TRBV5-6 combines with J gene TRBJ2-5; 9 bases agree with TRBD1. This CDR3 comprises 17 residues. The V gene end was trimmed by 0 bases and the J gene end by 5 bases; junction bases not matched to a gene: 11. Germline assignment: CDR1 SGHDT and CDR2 YYEEEE. Here the CDR3 DNA reads TGTGCCAGCAGCTTGGACAGGGGGCGGGGGAAGGGGGAGACCCAGTACTTC. It encodes CASSLDRGRGKGETQYF.

The chain recombines TRBV6-1 with TRBJ2-1; unclear D gene. The CDR3 is made up of 14 amino acids. CDR1 is MNHNS and CDR2 is SASEGT in the germline V gene. Trimming cost V 10 bases and J 4 bases, with 17 bases left between them. DNA for the CDR3: TGTGCCACCTACCACCCAGGCCCGTACAATGAGCAGTTCTTC. Translated, it gives CATYHPGPYNEQFF.

The chain uses TRBV9 and TRBJ2-6; possibly TRBD1 for D (5 bases). V lost 1 base to trimming and J lost 2 bases, with 7 bases between them. This CDR3 is 15 amino acids long. Germline CDR1 is SGDLS and CDR2 is YYNGEE. The CDR3 DNA reads as TGTGCCAGCAGCGTATCAGGGACTGGGGCCAACGTCCTGACTTTC. Translation: CASSVSGTGANVLTF.

CDR3 DNA sequence: TGTGCCAGCTCATCCCAGGACAGGGCGCGCCTAGAGGAGGAAAAACTGTTTTTT. This translates into CASSSQDRARLEEEKLFF. V usage is TRBV18 and J usage is TRBJ1-4, with 8 positions matching TRBD1. The J segment lost 8 bases and the V segment lost 5 bases, leaving 19 bases of the junction unmatched. Germline CDR1 KGHSH, CDR2 LQKENI. The CDR3 runs 18 residues.

This clone was seen only a few times. The chain uses TRBV11-2 and TRBJ2-7, with D possibly being TRBD1 (6 bases). Looked up from germline, CDR1 is SGHAT and CDR2 is FQNNGV. Deletions cut 4 bases from V and 2 bases from J, with 15 bases between. The CDR3 contains 15 residues. CDR3 in DNA: TGTGCCAGCAGCTCTGACAGGCCCGATGCCTACGAGCAGTACTTC. Encoded protein: CASSSDRPDAYEQYF.

The chain carries TRBV9 and TRBJ2-5, with D possibly being TRBD2 (5 bases). Trimming left V 2 bases short and J 1 base short, with 12 bases between. Germline CDR1 reads SGDLS; CDR2 reads YYNGEE. The length of the CDR3 is 15 residues. The CDR3 DNA sequence: TGTGCCAGCAGCGTCTCCGGGGTATTCCAAGAGACCCAGTACTTC. Its translation is CASSVSGVFQETQYF.

The gene calls are TRBV9 and TRBJ1-1, with 8 bases that match TRBD1. The germline V gene encodes CDR1 SGDLS and CDR2 YYNGEE. With V trimmed by 4 bases and J by 0 bases, 5 bases remained unmatched. The CDR3 spans 15 residues. CDR3 region: CASSRRTGLNTEAFF. Written as DNA, the CDR3 is TGTGCCAGCAGCAGACGGACAGGGTTGAACACTGAAGCTTTCTTT.

The sample holds one count of this clone. The chain uses TRBV7-9 and TRBJ1-2, with a tentative D call TRBD1 (5 bases). The CDR3 totals 14 residues. Germline V CDR1 and CDR2: SEHNR, FQNEAQ (reference sequence). V was pared by 1 base and J by 3 bases, with 9 bases between. In nucleotides, the CDR3 is TGTGCCAGCAGCTTAGTGGCGGGGGACTATGGCTACACCTTC. Its translation is CASSLVAGDYGYTF.

The V call is TRBV28, the J call TRBJ1-2; D not certain. The CDR3 is made up of 13 amino acids. Germline V lookup: CDR1 MDHEN, CDR2 SYDVKM. Trimming pared 1 base from V and 1 base from J, leaving 4 bases between. CDR3 in DNA: TGTGCCAGCAGTTTATCAATTAACTATGGCTACACCTTC. It is translated as CASSLSINYGYTF.

The V gene is TRBV6-6, the J gene TRBJ2-3; D possibly corresponds to TRBD1 (6 bases). With 2 bases removed from V and 6 bases from J, the gap between germline ends came to 12 bases. The CDR3 length is 14 residues. Germline values: CDR1 MNHNY, CDR2 SVGAGI (reference sequence). CDR3 DNA sequence: TGTGCCAGCAGTTACGGGACACCCCGGGATACGCAGTATTTT. Encoded protein: CASSYGTPRDTQYF.

This clone occurred a few times. The chain links TRBV19 to TRBJ2-7; 9 bases are shared with TRBD1. Germline V CDR1 and CDR2: LNHDA, SQIVND (reference sequence). Unmatched junction bases numbered 8, after V lost 5 bases and J lost 3 bases. This CDR3 contains 15 residues. The CDR3 DNA reads as TGTGCCAGTAGTTCCGTACAGGGGGCTGGCTACGAGCAGTACTTC. Its translation: CASSSVQGAGYEQYF.